Shown below are 30 T cell receptor beta chains from a single sample sequenced in a study of blood T cell repertoires in COVID-19. The table came from immunoSEQ multiplex PCR; TCRdb's copy has only in-frame clones and leaves some out. This table has about 140,000 clones, around 73% appearing once. Sequencing was performed on peripheral blood. The receptors originated from a woman aged 50 to 65 with active or convalescent COVID-19.

The count of this clone is one. The CDR3 nucleotides are TGTGCCAGCAGCCGATTCCGGGACAGACAAGAGACCCAGTACTTC. Residues: CASSRFRDRQETQYF. The chain employs TRBV6-5 and TRBJ2-5; 7 bases align to TRBD1. Germline V gives CDR1 MNHEY, CDR2 SVGAGI. The J segment lost 2 bases and the V segment lost 6 bases, leaving 9 bases of the junction unmatched. This CDR3 region has 15 residues.

V is TRBV5-1 and J is TRBJ2-2, with TRBD2 matching over 14 bases. Germline CDR1 reads SGHRS; CDR2 reads YFSETQ. V was clipped by 4 bases and J by 6 bases; unmatched bases: 11. The CDR3 is 18 residues long. CDR3 sequence (DNA): TGCGCCAGCAGCCCGGGACTAGCGGGGGCATATGAGGCCGGGGAGCTGTTTTTT. Its translation: CASSPGLAGAYEAGELFF.

This chain connects TRBV4-3 to TRBJ1-2; D might be TRBD1 (5 bases). V lost 1 base to trimming and J lost 2 bases, with 17 bases between them. The CDR3 totals 17 residues. Germline V lookup: CDR1 LGHNA, CDR2 YSLEER. The CDR3 region has the DNA TGCGCCAGCAGCCAAGTAAGAGGAGGGGCTCAGAACTATGGCTACACCTTC. Translated: CASSQVRGGAQNYGYTF.

This CDR3 reads CAWSVTLNTEAFF. In nucleotides, the CDR3 is TGTGCCTGGAGCGTTACATTGAACACTGAAGCTTTCTTT. The chain links TRBV30 to TRBJ1-1, with unresolved D. The V gene lost 3 bases and the J gene lost 0 bases, with 8 bases spanning the gap. The CDR3 contains 13 residues. Germline loops: CDR1 GTSNPN, CDR2 SVGIG (reference sequence).

This clone has just one count. V gene TRBV19 combines with J gene TRBJ1-1, with no clear D. Germline V gives CDR1 LNHDA, CDR2 SQIVND (reference sequence). The CDR3 sequence is 12 residues long. The V and J ends lost 6 bases and 1 base respectively, with 6 bases between them. CDR3 sequence: CASSPRNTEAFF. The CDR3 DNA reads as TGTGCCAGTAGCCCCCGGAACACTGAAGCTTTCTTT.

This chain links TRBV2 with TRBJ2-7; D perhaps matches TRBD2 (6 bases). There are 16 residues in the CDR3. Trimming removed 6 bases at V and 0 bases at J, with 18 bases between. The germline V gene encodes CDR1 SNHLY and CDR2 FYNNEI. The CDR3, as DNA: TGTGCCAGCAGCGAAAGAGGGGCGGGATTCTCCTACGAGCAGTACTTC. Translation: CASSERGAGFSYEQYF.

In DNA form, the CDR3 reads TGTGCCAGCAGTCAGGACAGGGGAGAGCAGTACTTC. Residues: CASSQDRGEQYF. This chain joins TRBV7-9 and TRBJ2-7; the match to TRBD1 covers 9 bases. The CDR3 consists of 12 residues. V shed 6 bases and J 7 bases; nucleotides not matched to a gene: 4. Germline CDR1 and CDR2: SEHNR and FQNEAQ (reference sequence).

V gene TRBV6-1 combines with J gene TRBJ1-2, with 12 bases matching TRBD1. With V trimmed by 2 bases and J by 5 bases, 6 bases remained unmatched. Germline CDR1 is MNHNS and CDR2 is SASEGT. The CDR3 runs to 16 residues. The CDR3 bases are TGTGCCAGCAGTGAACAGGGACAGGGGGCATTATATGGCTACACCTTC. Protein: CASSEQGQGALYGYTF.

This clone was recorded only once. V is TRBV20-1 and J is TRBJ1-2; D gene uncertain. Germline V gene lookup returns CDR1 DFQATT and CDR2 SNEGSKA (reference sequence). V was clipped by 3 bases and J by 3 bases, with 11 bases between them. The CDR3 runs to 13 residues. The CDR3 sequence: CSASVRRDYGYTF. In nucleotides, the CDR3 is TGCAGTGCTAGTGTCAGGAGGGACTATGGCTACACCTTC.

The rearrangement joins TRBV2 to TRBJ1-5; 11 bases agree with TRBD1. With V trimmed by 8 bases and J by 4 bases, 4 bases remained unmatched. The CDR3 consists of 14 residues. Germline CDR1 is SNHLY and CDR2 is FYNNEI. DNA for the CDR3: TGTGCCAGCCTTGGGACAGGGGGAAATCAGCCCCAGCATTTT. This encodes CASLGTGGNQPQHF.

This sequence joins TRBV4-2 and TRBJ1-3; D unclear. CDR1 and CDR2 (germline): LGHNA, YNFKEQ. V lost 0 bases, J lost 4 bases, and 4 bases lay in between. This CDR3 comprises 13 residues. The CDR3 protein is CASSQDRGNTIYF. CDR3 nucleotides: TGTGCCAGCAGCCAAGACAGGGGAAACACCATATATTTT.

The chain couples TRBV19 to TRBJ2-1, with 8 positions matching TRBD1. CDR3 size: 16 residues. Losses at the gene ends were 4 bases for V and 9 bases for J; bases not matched to a gene: 14. Looked up from germline, CDR1 is LNHDA and CDR2 is SQIVND (reference sequence). CDR3 bases: TGTGCCAGTAGTAATAGGGGACAGGCCAAACGTAGTGAGCAGTTCTTC. Translation gives CASSNRGQAKRSEQFF.

J is TRBJ2-1 and V is TRBV29-1; 8 positions agree with TRBD1. There are 15 residues in the CDR3. The germline gives CDR1 SQVTM, CDR2 ANQGSEA. With V trimmed by 4 bases and J by 6 bases, 11 bases remained unmatched. The CDR3 loop reads CSVVGVDRESNEQFF. DNA of the CDR3: TGCAGCGTTGTTGGGGTGGACAGGGAGAGCAATGAGCAGTTCTTC.

This clone was counted a few times. This chain uses TRBV2 with TRBJ1-5; D perhaps matches TRBD1 (5 bases). Germline lookup yields CDR1 SNHLY and CDR2 FYNNEI. The CDR3 runs to 14 residues. Trimming removed 7 bases at V and 6 bases at J, with 16 bases between. DNA for the CDR3: TGTGCCAGCACCTCAGGAGGGGCGGGTCAGCCCCAGCATTTT. It specifies CASTSGGAGQPQHF.

This chain links TRBV30 with TRBJ2-1; 7 nucleotides align to TRBD1. The CDR3 has 16 residues. Germline V lookup: CDR1 GTSNPN, CDR2 SVGIG (reference sequence). V lost 4 bases to trimming and J lost 0 bases; unmatched junction nucleotides: 9. The CDR3 bases are TGTGCCTGGAACCATAAGACAGGGAGCTCCTACAATGAGCAGTTCTTC. This translates into CAWNHKTGSSYNEQFF.

V gene TRBV14 combines with J gene TRBJ2-1; 13 nucleotides agree with TRBD2. The CDR3 spans 18 residues. Germline CDR1 reads SGHDN; CDR2 reads FVKESK. V shed 4 bases, J shed 6 bases, and the junction held 12 bases outside the gene matches. This CDR3 is CASSLRTSGGWTSNEQFF. The CDR3, as DNA: TGTGCCAGCAGCCTTCGGACTAGCGGGGGCTGGACTTCCAATGAGCAGTTCTTC.

J is TRBJ2-6 and V is TRBV7-2; 8 bases map to TRBD2. With 1 base clipped from V and 2 bases from J, the junction kept 7 bases outside the gene matches. Germline V gene sequence: CDR1 SGHTA, CDR2 FQGNSA. The CDR3 length is 18 residues. The CDR3 here is CASSLDAGGTTGANVLTF. DNA for the CDR3: TGTGCCAGCAGCTTAGACGCGGGGGGAACGACTGGGGCCAACGTCCTGACTTTC.

This clone was found once. V is TRBV7-2 and J is TRBJ1-1; D remains ambiguous. V gave up 4 bases and J gave up 10 bases, with 19 bases separating them. Germline V CDR1 and CDR2: SGHTA, FQGNSA. The CDR3 totals 14 residues. The DNA of the CDR3 is TGTGCCAGCAGCTGGTCTAAAGACGGCCGGGGAGCTTTCTTT. Protein product: CASSWSKDGRGAFF.

The chain carries TRBV3-1 (or the pseudogene TRBV3-2) and TRBJ1-2, with 8 bases identical to TRBD1. This CDR3 comprises 13 residues. Trimming took 3 bases from V and 8 from J; bases not matched to a gene: 5. The germline V gene has CDR1 LGHDT and CDR2 YNNKEL (reference sequence). The CDR3, as DNA: TGTGCCAGCAGCCAGCAACAGGGGGGGGGCTACACCTTC. Its translation: CASSQQQGGGYTF.

The chain has TRBV20-1 and TRBJ2-5; 8 positions agree with TRBD1. The CDR3 runs 13 residues. From germline, CDR1 is DFQATT and CDR2 SNEGSKA (reference sequence). The V gene end was trimmed by 3 bases and the J gene end by 3 bases; junction bases not matched to a gene: 3. Here the CDR3 DNA reads TGCAGTGCTAGTGGGGACAGGAAAGAGACCCAGTACTTC. It specifies CSASGDRKETQYF.

This chain connects TRBV7-2 to TRBJ2-7, with 13 bases fitting TRBD2. The J segment lost 4 bases and the V segment lost 4 bases, leaving 13 bases of the junction unmatched. From germline, CDR1 is SGHTA and CDR2 FQGNSA. This CDR3 has 18 amino acids. The chain's CDR3 is CASSSPGLAGRGRYEQYF. Here the CDR3 DNA reads TGTGCCAGCAGCTCGCCGGGACTAGCGGGAAGAGGAAGGTACGAGCAGTACTTC.

With regard to this clone: A junction end diverges from the germline sequence, so it may reflect a read error. V gene TRBV10-1 combines with J gene TRBJ1-5, with unresolved D. The CDR3 loop spans 15 amino acids. The germline V gene has CDR1 WNHNN and CDR2 SYGVQD (reference sequence). CDR3 nucleotide sequence: TGCGCCAGCAGGGAGTCCATGAGGGTTCCTCAGCCCCAGCATTTT. Translating gives CASRESMRVPQPQHF.

This clone was found a few times. The chain joins TRBV7-9 to TRBJ2-1; TRBD2 aligns across 10 bases. The CDR3 extends over 18 amino acids. Germline CDR1 reads SEHNR; CDR2 reads FQNEAQ (reference sequence). V shed 3 bases and J 7 bases; nucleotides not matched to a gene: 15. CDR3 bases: TGTGCCAGCAGCTTCTCCGGGACTAGCGTTTTTCAGGCTAATGAGCAGTTCTTC. Translated: CASSFSGTSVFQANEQFF.

The rearrangement joins TRBV9 to TRBJ2-3; the match to TRBD2 covers 8 bases. This CDR3 is 16 amino acids long. The V and J ends lost 0 bases and 2 bases, in that order; junction bases with no gene match: 5. Germline-derived CDR1 and CDR2 are SGDLS and YYNGEE. The CDR3 DNA reads as TGTGCCAGCAGCGTAGTTAACGGGGGGGCCACAGATACGCAGTATTTT. This sequence encodes CASSVVNGGATDTQYF.

The chain links TRBV30 to TRBJ2-7; 7 positions agree with TRBD1. The length of the CDR3 is 15 residues. CDR1 GTSNPN and CDR2 SVGIG come from the germline V gene (reference sequence). The ends lost 2 bases at V and 3 bases at J; junction bases unmatched: 10. The CDR3 nucleotides read TGTGCCTGGAGTCATAGGGACAGACCTTACTACGAGCAGTACTTC. Its translation is CAWSHRDRPYYEQYF.

The chain recombines TRBV6-5 with TRBJ1-6; 10 bases fit TRBD1. The V gene end was trimmed by 0 bases and the J gene end by 10 bases; junction bases not matched to a gene: 3. This CDR3 has 15 residues. Per germline, CDR1 MNHEY and CDR2 SVGAGI. The CDR3 protein is CASSYSGQGPSPLHF. The CDR3 nucleotides read TGTGCCAGCAGTTACTCGGGACAGGGGCCCTCACCCCTCCACTTT.

The V gene is TRBV28, the J gene TRBJ2-1; the match to TRBD2 covers 8 bases. CDR1 is MDHEN, CDR2 SYDVKM, per germline. The CDR3 totals 15 residues. V gave up 2 bases and J gave up 5 bases; unmatched junction bases: 5. As DNA, the CDR3 is TGTGCCAGCAGTTTAGGGACTAGTCCCGACAATGAGCAGTTCTTC. This sequence encodes CASSLGTSPDNEQFF. The whole variable domain, remainder taken from reference TRBV28 and TRBJ2-1, is DVKVTQSSRYLVKRTGEKVFLECVQDMDHENMFWYRQDPGLGLRLIYFSYDVKMKEKGDIPEGYSVSREKKERFSLILESASTNQTSMYLCASSLGTSPDNEQFFGPGTRLTVL.

The V call is TRBV19, the J call TRBJ1-4; no firm D call. This CDR3 contains 13 residues. Trimming took off 7 bases at V and 5 bases at J, with 11 bases between the two ends. CDR1 is LNHDA, CDR2 SQIVND, per germline (reference sequence). CDR3 sequence (DNA): TGTGCCAGTACCGGCGGAGGAAATGAAAAACTGTTTTTT. It encodes CASTGGGNEKLFF.

This chain joins TRBV10-2 and TRBJ2-3, with TRBD2 matching 7 bases. Germline V gene lookup returns CDR1 WSHSY and CDR2 SAAADI. CDR3 size: 13 residues. The V and J ends lost 11 bases and 5 bases, in that order; junction bases with no gene match: 10. DNA for the CDR3: TGCGCCTCGCGTCGGGGGGTGAAAGATACGCAGTATTTT. The encoded protein is CASRRGVKDTQYF.

The chain has TRBV4-3 and TRBJ2-3; the match to TRBD2 covers 8 bases. Germline V CDR1 and CDR2: LGHNA, YSLEER. This CDR3 contains 17 residues. The V gene end was trimmed by 0 bases and the J gene end by 6 bases; junction bases not matched to a gene: 11. The CDR3 DNA follows: TGCGCCAGCAGCCAAGAAGGTAGCGGGGACTCAGGGGATACGCAGTATTTT. Translated: CASSQEGSGDSGDTQYF.